The sequence of this TCR beta chain was determined in a study of T cell repertoires in cytomegalovirus infection (dated by TCRdb to between 2019 and 2020). In terms of the full investigation: Peptide stimulations targeted recently identified HLA-C-restricted CMV epitopes, whose presentation resists viral immunomodulation, together with well-studied HLA-B-restricted epitopes. The HLA type of each donor mattered for the analysis, because public TCR beta signatures pointed to carriage of CMV infection along with the matching HLA type.

Results and caveats for the whole study, not just this receptor: In both this cohort and an independent roughly 350-donor cohort, the cumulative frequency of public TCR beta family members distinguished carriers of CMV infection plus the relevant HLA type. In the ex vivo response, HLA-C-restricted CMV-specific TCR beta clonotypes were dominant, and in two of eight donors the single most frequent clonotype came from this HLA-C-restricted group.

Looking up the germline V gene yields CDR1 SQVTM and CDR2 ANQGSEA. Relative to germline, V is 1 base shorter and J is 8 bases shorter, with 11 bases between their ends. Inclusive of the bounding cysteine and phenylalanine, the CDR3 is 12 residues long. The read is trimmed to its CDR3 DNA, 36 bases read in frame from base 1. The meaning of the sample's treatment or condition label: in vitro stimulation with specific CMV peptide epitopes to enrich CMV-specific T cells. The sequencer was an Illumina HiSeq 1500. Clones were called with MiXCR by TCRdb after fastp trimmed the public reads at Q25, and only in-frame beta chains were retained. Entries that share a CDR3 protein sequence are merged under the most common genes and DNA. The table for this sample lists 50,000 to 60,000 distinct CDR3 sequences; around 20% of them were counted only once. Roughly 78% of the sample is in the top ten clones. This clonotype was recorded a few times. The target of this receptor is not known. There are no base qualities to consult, and no much larger clone falls within one base.

This receptor was obtained from a human donor in good health (CMV status not recorded). Some clones in this sample may be carry-over from other donors' samples. The V and J segments used are TRBV29-1 and TRBJ1-2, and the D gene may be TRBD1, 6 bases matching. The sample consisted of CD8+ T cells from cultured PBMCs, taken from culture after CMV antigen stimulation. CDR3 reads: CSVEAGAGGYTF. The bases are TGCAGCGTTGAAGCGGGGGCTGGAGGCTACACCTTC.